This T cell receptor beta chain is drawn from a study of T cell responses to AZD1222 COVID-19 vaccine. Trimming removed 8 bases from V and 0 bases from J, with 13 bases in between. Germline CDR1 MRHNA, CDR2 SNTAGT. This CDR3 region has 15 residues. The assay was immunoSEQ multiplex PCR, and TCRdb's table has in-frame clones only and misses some. The repertoire has about 170,000 clones, around 88% of them found once; the top ten carry around 1%. V is TRBV6-4 and J is TRBJ1-4; D remains ambiguous. This TCR derives from an adult who received the AZD1222 COVID-19 vaccine. This material consisted of peripheral blood, taken 28 days after the second AZD1222 dose. The CDR3 region is CASSPGRTTNEKLFF. The CDR3 nucleotides are TGTGCCAGCTCGCCCGGCCGTACAACTAATGAAAAACTGTTTTTT.